This T cell receptor beta chain was sequenced for a study of cytomegalovirus exposure and HLA in healthy donors. The PCR ran on 60 Vbeta and 13 Jbeta primers. TCRdb keeps only in-frame clones here, not all; method: immunoSEQ multiplex PCR. The table records some 240,000 clones, 70% to 80% of them present only once. V was pared by 0 bases and J by 4 bases, with 14 bases between. This CDR3 spans 15 amino acids. Whole-study findings and limits: In a later analysis, specific HLA alleles were associated with approximately 16,000 TCR beta sequences at a 0.05 false discovery rate. In an earlier analysis, productive rearrangement rates for most beta V segments clustered near 87% or 30%. Overall, approximately 150 TCR beta chains were annotated as cytomegalovirus-associated.

As to this clone: Its antigen is as yet unknown.

The sample was PBMCs. The TCR was taken from a male donor in good health and CMV-seronegative. J is TRBJ2-7 and V is TRBV5-3; possibly TRBD2 for D (6 bases). TRBV5-3 carries the ORF label, with uncertain function. CDR3 bases: TGTGCCAGAAGCTTGGGTGGGAGGAGCATATACGAGCAGTACTTC. Encoded protein: CARSLGGRSIYEQYF.